These T cell receptor beta chains were read from a single sample in a study of blood T cells in healthy people across ages. TCRdb re-called the 5' RACE reads through MiXCR, storing one row per CDR3 protein. The sample lists about 1.6 million distinct CDR3 sequences; 30% to 40% were seen once. Sequencing was performed on blood. All receptors derive from a woman in her 30s in good health. CDR3s leave out the opening cysteine and the closing phenylalanine or tryptophan.

V: TRBV28
J: TRBJ2-1
CDR3: ASSFPAGGIYNEQF

V: TRBV15
J: TRBJ2-5
CDR3: ATSRSGGRATKETQY

V: TRBV20-1
J: TRBJ2-7
CDR3: SAPTWDIHSYEQY

V: TRBV24-1
J: TRBJ2-1
CDR3: ATSGRGRYNEQF

V: TRBV15
J: TRBJ2-2
CDR3: ATSRGPGLAGSGELF

V: TRBV20-1
J: .
CDR3: SARKLGQVETQY

V: TRBV29-1
J: TRBJ2-5
CDR3: SVGSRGQETQY

V: TRBV7-9
J: TRBJ2-3
CDR3: ASTDGTGGLSDTQY

V: TRBV11-2
J: TRBJ2-1
CDR3: ASSLPSSGEQF

V: TRBV28
J: TRBJ2-5
CDR3: ASSPPDGEGGTQY

V: TRBV11-3
J: TRBJ2-2
CDR3: ASSWTSTGELF

V: TRBV9
J: TRBJ1-4
CDR3: ASSEGQGRLF

V: TRBV28
J: TRBJ2-5
CDR3: ASSLIRDRGETQY

V: TRBV2
J: TRBJ1-1
CDR3: ASRIRTHTEAF

V: TRBV9
J: TRBJ2-7
CDR3: ASSVLAGGPYEQY

V: TRBV9
J: TRBJ2-3
CDR3: ASSPGDGGSDTQY

V: TRBV29-1
J: TRBJ2-7
CDR3: SVPPYEQY

V: TRBV20-1
J: TRBJ2-7
CDR3: SARWLIASSYEQY

V: TRBV6-2/TRBV6-3
J: TRBJ1-5
CDR3: ASSPFRDQPQH

V: TRBV28
J: .
CDR3: ASTLLGTEGETQY

V: TRBV20-1
J: TRBJ1-3
CDR3: SAPGNPGNTIY

V: TRBV29-1
J: TRBJ2-7
CDR3: SVPQQRWRREQY

V: TRBV4-2
J: TRBJ2-1
CDR3: ASSQEDGEGFLSEQF

V: TRBV20-1
J: TRBJ2-3
CDR3: RGGLAGEVRTDTQY

V: TRBV7-8
J: TRBJ2-4
CDR3: ASSSHGTIAKNIQY

V: TRBV15
J: TRBJ1-4
CDR3: ATSNPWGTGGRSEKLF

V: TRBV30
J: TRBJ2-3
CDR3: ANKAGLGIHLSTDTQY

V: TRBV15
J: TRBJ2-3
CDR3: ATTRSEGSLDTQY